Sequencing of this T cell receptor (beta chain) was carried out in a study of cytomegalovirus exposure and HLA in healthy donors. General study findings and limits: It was 160 or so TCR beta chains that were listed as cytomegalovirus-associated. Under in vitro conditions, a few CMV-associated chains were confirmed as specific for CMV antigens. The tendency of first-cohort TCR clusters to co-occur in the 110 or so validation repertoires emerged from a later analysis. Per published reports, the classifier diagnosed cytomegalovirus status with high specificity and sensitivity.

Assay used: immunoSEQ multiplex PCR; TCRdb lists only in-frame clones, some missing. The table has approximately 82,000 clones, 85% to 95% seen once. Details on this clone: Its antigen remains unidentified.

Trimming took 1 base from V and 2 from J, leaving 18 bases between them. CDR3 length: 16 amino acids. Per germline, CDR1 GTSNPN and CDR2 SVGIG (reference sequence). Sequences were obtained from PBMCs. The gene calls are TRBV30 and TRBJ2-7; D possibly corresponds to TRBD2 (6 bases). This sequence originates from a young man in good health and CMV-seronegative. The CDR3 protein is CAWSASSGSGAYEQYF. The CDR3 region has the DNA TGTGCCTGGAGTGCCTCGAGCGGTAGCGGTGCCTACGAGCAGTACTTC.